This is a list of T cell receptor beta chains from one sample in a study of response to subunit inactivated influenza vaccine. TCRdb re-derived calls from the RT-PCR reads in MiXCR, one entry per CDR3 protein. The data contain roughly 650,000 distinct CDR3 sequences, around 14% of them singletons. Sequenced material: PBMCs from blood, taken 11 to 12 days after vaccination. The receptors shown here come from a man aged 50-60 years who received an inactivated influenza vaccine. Each CDR3 is given with its conserved first and last residue. Fields, in order: clone size, CDR3 length, V gene, D gene, J gene, CDR3 DNA, CDR3 protein. D genes are given only for firm matches. Size values are once, few and many counts, or a class for expanded clones, and some rows have none.

-	14	TRBV20-1	TRBD1	TRBJ1-5	TGCAGTGCTTTCCGACAGGGCATGGATCAGCCCCAGCATTTT	CSAFRQGMDQPQHF
-	17	TRBV12-3/TRBV12-4	-	TRBJ2-3	TGTGCCAGCAGTTTAGCGCAGGTGGGAGAATTCACAGATACGCAGTATTTT	CASSLAQVGEFTDTQYF
few	15	TRBV7-2	TRBD2	TRBJ2-7	TGTGCCAGCAGCCTCAGCGGGAGCATAGTCTACGAGCAGTACTTC	CASSLSGSIVYEQYF
-	18	TRBV11-1	TRBD1	TRBJ2-6	TGTGCCAGCAGCCCCAACCCCGGGACAGGGTCTGGGGCCAACGTCCTGACTTTC	CASSPNPGTGSGANVLTF
few	15	TRBV20-1	-	TRBJ2-1	TGCAGTGCTAGAGATTCGGCCGGGGTCTACAATGAGCAGTTCTTC	CSARDSAGVYNEQFF
-	16	TRBV7-2	TRBD2	TRBJ2-7	TGTGCCAGCAGCCTTCGGAGCGGGAGCCAATCCTACGAGCAGTACTTC	CASSLRSGSQSYEQYF
few	14	TRBV7-9	-	TRBJ1-6	TGTGCCAGCAGCGCGACAGGAGATAATTCACCCCTCCACTTT	CASSATGDNSPLHF
few	10	TRBV12-3/TRBV12-4	-	TRBJ1-6	TGTGCCAGGGCTAATTCACCCCTCCACTTT	CARANSPLHF
-	14	TRBV18	TRBD2	TRBJ2-4	TGTGCTTCCGGCGGGGGTGCAACCAAAAACATTCAGTACTTC	CASGGGATKNIQYF
many	17	TRBV12-3/TRBV12-4	-	TRBJ2-3	TGTGCCAGTACGGAGGGACGAGTTGGGTTTAGCACAGATACGCAGTATTTT	CASTEGRVGFSTDTQYF
few	18	TRBV10-3	TRBD2	TRBJ2-2	TGTGCCATCAGTCGGACTAGCGGGAGACTAAGTGTTACCGGGGAGCTGTTTTTT	CAISRTSGRLSVTGELFF
-	15	TRBV28	TRBD1	TRBJ2-4	TGTGCCAGCAGTTTCGGACAGGGAGGAAAAAACATTCAGTACTTC	CASSFGQGGKNIQYF
many	14	TRBV18	-	TRBJ2-4	TGTGCCAGCTCACCACCGTTAGCCAAAAACATTCAGTACTTC	CASSPPLAKNIQYF
-	12	TRBV3-1	-	TRBJ2-3	TGTGCCAGCAGCCAAGATCGTTCTACGCAGTATTTT	CASSQDRSTQYF